This paragraph covers one TCR beta chain sequence. Its matching antigen is unknown. TCRdb re-called the reads with MiXCR, one entry per CDR3 protein. The sample holds around 500,000 distinct CDR3 sequences, roughly 43% seen once. Germline V gene sequence: CDR1 MNHNY, CDR2 SVGAGI (reference sequence). This CDR3 comprises 17 residues. Losses at the gene ends were 6 bases for V and 4 bases for J; bases not matched to a gene: 10. The data were taken from a study of T cell repertoires in cytomegalovirus infection. Study-wide background: CMV epitopes used comprised recently identified HLA-C-restricted ones and well-studied HLA-B-restricted ones. Indications came from public TCR beta signatures; they pointed to CMV infection and to a matching HLA type. The study, taken as a whole, reports: Summed public TCR beta family frequency identified CMV carriers bearing the relevant HLA. What dominated the ex vivo response were HLA-C-restricted CMV-specific TCR beta clonotypes.

Sequencing was performed on cultured PBMCs, taken from culture after CMV antigen stimulation. The source is a human donor in good health (CMV status not recorded). Some clones in this sample may be carry-over from other donors' samples. This chain links TRBV6-6 with TRBJ2-1, with 12 bases that match TRBD2. The chain's CDR3 is CASRPASGGARYNEQFF. CDR3 bases: TGTGCCAGCAGGCCGGCTAGCGGGGGGGCAAGATACAATGAGCAGTTCTTC.